This T cell receptor (beta chain) was captured by sequencing in a study of cytomegalovirus exposure and HLA in healthy donors. Study-wide results and caveats: Some V segments, including TRBV6-2 and TRBV6-3, were excluded as indistinguishable.

The V end lost 7 bases, the J end lost 3 bases, and 16 bases lay between the germline ends. The germline V gene encodes CDR1 SNHLY and CDR2 FYNNEI. The CDR3 spans 14 residues. In the PCR, 60 Vbeta and 13 Jbeta primers were used. Per the original methods: Roughly 9.9 million shared chains were among the 65 million to 85 million unique TCR beta chains that a later analysis counted. Libraries were prepared by immunoSEQ multiplex PCR; TCRdb keeps only in-frame clonotypes and omits some of them. V and J calls and clone size are as listed in that table; D and trimming were resolved from the DNA. Here the sample spans 100,000 to 150,000 clones, 78% being singletons. As regards this clone: Antigen: not known.

The chain carries TRBV2 and TRBJ2-7; a weak D match, TRBD1 (7 bases). Sample: PBMCs. The clonotype originates from a woman in her thirties or forties in good health and CMV-seronegative. CDR3 sequence (DNA): TGTGCCAGCATAGGAGGGCAGGGGGGCTACGAGCAGTACTTC. It translates to CASIGGQGGYEQYF.